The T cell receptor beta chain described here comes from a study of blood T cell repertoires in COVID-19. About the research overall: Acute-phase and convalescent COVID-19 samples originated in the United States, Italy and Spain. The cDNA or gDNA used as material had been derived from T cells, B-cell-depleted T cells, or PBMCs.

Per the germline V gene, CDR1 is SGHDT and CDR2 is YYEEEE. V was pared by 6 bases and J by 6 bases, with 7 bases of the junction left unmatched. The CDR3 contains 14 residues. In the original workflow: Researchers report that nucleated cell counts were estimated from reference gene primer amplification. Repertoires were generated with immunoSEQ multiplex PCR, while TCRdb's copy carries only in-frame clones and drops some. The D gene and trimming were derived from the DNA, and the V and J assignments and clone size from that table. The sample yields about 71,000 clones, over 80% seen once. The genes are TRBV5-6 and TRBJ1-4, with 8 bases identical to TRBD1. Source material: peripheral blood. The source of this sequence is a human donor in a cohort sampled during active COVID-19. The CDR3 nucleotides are TGTGCCAGCAACGCACAGGGGGTAGATGAAAAACTGTTTTTT. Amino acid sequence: CASNAQGVDEKLFF. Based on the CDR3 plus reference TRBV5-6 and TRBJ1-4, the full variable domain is DAGVTQSPTHLIKTRGQQVTLRCSPKSGHDTVSWYQQALGQGPQFIFQYYEEEERQRGNFPDRFSGHQFPNYSSELNVNALLLGDSALYLCASNAQGVDEKLFFGSGTQLSVL.